This TCR beta chain was documented in a study of cytomegalovirus exposure and HLA in healthy donors. Study context: A preliminary data release comprised tens of millions of unique TCRs obtained from HLA-typed donors. Study findings and constraints: There were some V segments, including TRBV6-2 and TRBV6-3, excluded as indistinguishable. Prior analysis indicated that the majority of TCR beta V segments exhibited productivity approximately 87% or approximately 30% of the time. It was reported that the classifier diagnosed cytomegalovirus status with high specificity and sensitivity in both the original and validation cohorts.

A multiplex PCR was run with 60 Vbeta primers and 13 Jbeta primers. Sequenced by immunoSEQ multiplex PCR; TCRdb stores in-frame clones only, minus some. The sample contains approximately 170,000 clones, about 80% of which appear only once. The V gene lost 6 bases and the J gene lost 7 bases, with 7 bases spanning the gap. Germline V gives CDR1 SNHLY, CDR2 FYNNEI. This CDR3 comprises 10 residues. A remark on this clone: Its antigen is not known.

Sequenced material: PBMCs. This chain uses TRBV2 with TRBJ2-7, with D perhaps TRBD2 (6 bases). The source of this sequence is a man aged 35-49 years in good health and CMV-seronegative. CDR3 sequence: CASREGEQYF. Written as DNA, the CDR3 is TGTGCCAGCAGGGAGGGGGAGCAGTACTTC.